Below are 3 T cell receptor beta chains sequenced from a single sample in a study of cytomegalovirus exposure and HLA in healthy donors. PCR used 60 Vbeta primers and 13 Jbeta primers. Sequenced by immunoSEQ multiplex PCR; TCRdb stores in-frame clones only, minus some. Of roughly 120,000 clones in the sample, more than 65% were seen once. Specimen: PBMCs. All receptors derive from a woman between 25 and 40 years old in good health and CMV-seronegative.

This chain connects TRBV25-1 to TRBJ1-1; 12 bases align to TRBD1. With 6 bases clipped from V and 3 bases from J, the junction kept 2 bases outside the gene matches. The V gene's germline CDR1 is MGHDK and CDR2 SYGVNS. The CDR3 runs to 14 residues. The CDR3 DNA sequence: TGTGCCAGCAGGGGACAGGGGGCTTACACTGAAGCTTTCTTT. Amino acid sequence: CASRGQGAYTEAFF.

This chain joins TRBV29-1 and TRBJ1-5; TRBD1 aligns across 8 bases. Germline CDR1 reads SQVTM; CDR2 reads ANQGSEA. The V segment lost 7 bases and the J segment 4 bases; nucleotides outside the gene matches: 3. This CDR3 has 12 residues. Written as DNA, the CDR3 is TGCAGCGCCCGACAGGGGAATCAGCCCCAGCATTTT. Its translation: CSARQGNQPQHF.

This clone was seen just once. The gene calls are TRBV7-2 and TRBJ2-1, with 7 nucleotides matching TRBD2. Germline assignment: CDR1 SGHTA and CDR2 FQGNSA. The CDR3 sequence is 14 residues long. V shed 2 bases, J shed 12 bases, and the junction held 10 bases outside the gene matches. CDR3 residues: CASSLSSLAVRQFF. DNA for the CDR3: TGTGCCAGCAGCTTAAGTTCGCTAGCGGTACGGCAGTTCTTC. Full variable domain (rest looked up from reference TRBV7-2 and TRBJ2-1): GAGVSQSPSNKVTEKGKDVELRCDPISGHTALYWYRQSLGQGLEFLIYFQGNSAPDKSGLPSDRFSAERTGGSVSTLTIQRTQQEDSAVYLCASSLSSLAVRQFFGPGTRLTVL.